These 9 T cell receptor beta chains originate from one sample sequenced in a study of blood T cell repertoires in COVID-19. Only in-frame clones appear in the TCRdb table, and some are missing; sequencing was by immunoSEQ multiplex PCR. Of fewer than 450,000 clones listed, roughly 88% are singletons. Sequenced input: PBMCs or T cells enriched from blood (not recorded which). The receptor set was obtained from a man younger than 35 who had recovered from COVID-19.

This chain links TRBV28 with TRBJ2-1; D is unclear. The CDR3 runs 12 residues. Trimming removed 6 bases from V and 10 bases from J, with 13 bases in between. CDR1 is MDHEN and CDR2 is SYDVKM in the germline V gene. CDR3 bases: TGTGCCAGCAGCCCCCCAGGCCGGGAGCAGTTCTTC. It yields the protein CASSPPGREQFF. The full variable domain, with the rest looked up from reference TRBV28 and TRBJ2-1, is DVKVTQSSRYLVKRTGEKVFLECVQDMDHENMFWYRQDPGLGLRLIYFSYDVKMKEKGDIPEGYSVSREKKERFSLILESASTNQTSMYLCASSPPGREQFFGPGTRLTVL.

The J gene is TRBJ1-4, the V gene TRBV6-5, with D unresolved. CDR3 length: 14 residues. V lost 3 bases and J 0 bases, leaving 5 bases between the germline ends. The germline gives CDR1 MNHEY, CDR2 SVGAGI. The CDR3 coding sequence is TGTGCCAGCAGTTATCGTGCAACTAATGAAAAACTGTTTTTT. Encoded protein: CASSYRATNEKLFF.

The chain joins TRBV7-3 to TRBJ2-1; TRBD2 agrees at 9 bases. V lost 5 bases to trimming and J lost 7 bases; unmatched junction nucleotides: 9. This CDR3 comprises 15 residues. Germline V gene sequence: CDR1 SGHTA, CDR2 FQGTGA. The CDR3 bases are TGTGCCAGCAGCATCGGGAGGGGACTAGCAAATGAGCAGTTCTTC. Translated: CASSIGRGLANEQFF.

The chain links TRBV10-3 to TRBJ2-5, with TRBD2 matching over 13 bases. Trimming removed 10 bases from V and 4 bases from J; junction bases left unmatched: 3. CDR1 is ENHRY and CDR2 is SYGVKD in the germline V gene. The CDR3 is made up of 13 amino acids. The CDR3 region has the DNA TGTGCCACCGGACTAGCGGGGGCAGAGACCCAGTACTTC. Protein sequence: CATGLAGAETQYF.

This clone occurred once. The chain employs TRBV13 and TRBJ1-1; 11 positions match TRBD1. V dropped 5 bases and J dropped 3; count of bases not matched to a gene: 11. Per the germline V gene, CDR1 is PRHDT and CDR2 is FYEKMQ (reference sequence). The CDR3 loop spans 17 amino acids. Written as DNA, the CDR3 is TGTGCCAGCAGCCCAAGGGGGACAGGGGGTAGGTACACTGAAGCTTTCTTT. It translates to CASSPRGTGGRYTEAFF.

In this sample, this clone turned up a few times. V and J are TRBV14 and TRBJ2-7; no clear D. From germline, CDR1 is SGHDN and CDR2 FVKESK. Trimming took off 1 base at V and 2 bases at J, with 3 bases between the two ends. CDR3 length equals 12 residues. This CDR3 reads CASSQVTYEQYF. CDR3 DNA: TGTGCCAGCAGCCAAGTAACCTACGAGCAGTACTTC.

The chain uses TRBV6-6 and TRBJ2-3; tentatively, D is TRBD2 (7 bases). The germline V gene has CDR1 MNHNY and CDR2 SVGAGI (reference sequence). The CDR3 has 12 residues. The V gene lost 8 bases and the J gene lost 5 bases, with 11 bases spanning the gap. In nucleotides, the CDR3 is TGTGCCAGCGGGGGGGCTGTAGATACGCAGTATTTT. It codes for CASGGAVDTQYF.

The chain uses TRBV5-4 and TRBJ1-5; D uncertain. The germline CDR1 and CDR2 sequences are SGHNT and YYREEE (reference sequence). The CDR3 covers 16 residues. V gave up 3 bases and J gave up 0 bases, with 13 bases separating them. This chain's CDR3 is CASSSRPGYSNQPQHF. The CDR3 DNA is TGTGCCAGCAGCTCCCGGCCGGGTTATAGCAATCAGCCCCAGCATTTT. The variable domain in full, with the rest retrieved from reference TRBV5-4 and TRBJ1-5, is ETGVTQSPTHLIKTRGQQVTLRCSSQSGHNTVSWYQQALGQGPQFIFQYYREEENGRGNFPPRFSGLQFPNYSSELNVNALELDDSALYLCASSSRPGYSNQPQHFGDGTRLSIL.

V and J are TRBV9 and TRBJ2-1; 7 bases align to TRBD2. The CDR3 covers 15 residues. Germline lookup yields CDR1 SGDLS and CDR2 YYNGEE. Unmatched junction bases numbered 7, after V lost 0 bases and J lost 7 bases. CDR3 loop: CASSVEGGRRNEQFF. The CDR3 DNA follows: TGTGCCAGCAGCGTAGAGGGCGGGAGAAGGAATGAGCAGTTCTTC. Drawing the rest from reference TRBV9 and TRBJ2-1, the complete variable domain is DSGVTQTPKHLITATGQRVTLRCSPRSGDLSVYWYQQSLDQGLQFLIQYYNGEERAKGNILERFSAQQFPDLHSELNLSSLELGDSALYFCASSVEGGRRNEQFFGPGTRLTVL.